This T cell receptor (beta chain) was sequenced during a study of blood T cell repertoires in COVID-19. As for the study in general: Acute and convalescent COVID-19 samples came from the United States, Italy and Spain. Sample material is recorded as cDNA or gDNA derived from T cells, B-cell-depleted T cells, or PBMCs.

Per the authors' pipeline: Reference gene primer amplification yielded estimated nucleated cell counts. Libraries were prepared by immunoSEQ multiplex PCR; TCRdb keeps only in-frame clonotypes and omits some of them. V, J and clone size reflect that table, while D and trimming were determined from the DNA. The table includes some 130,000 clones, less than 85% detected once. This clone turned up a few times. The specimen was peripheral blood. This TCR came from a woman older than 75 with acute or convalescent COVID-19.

The chain's CDR3 is CASRRDYNNSPLHF. The CDR3 coding sequence is TGCGCCAGCAGGAGGGACTATAATAATTCACCCCTCCACTTT. The chain uses TRBV5-1 and TRBJ1-6, with a weak D call TRBD1 (5 bases). Trimming stripped 5 bases from V and 5 bases from J, with 11 bases between. The CDR3 contains 14 residues. Germline V lookup: CDR1 SGHRS, CDR2 YFSETQ.